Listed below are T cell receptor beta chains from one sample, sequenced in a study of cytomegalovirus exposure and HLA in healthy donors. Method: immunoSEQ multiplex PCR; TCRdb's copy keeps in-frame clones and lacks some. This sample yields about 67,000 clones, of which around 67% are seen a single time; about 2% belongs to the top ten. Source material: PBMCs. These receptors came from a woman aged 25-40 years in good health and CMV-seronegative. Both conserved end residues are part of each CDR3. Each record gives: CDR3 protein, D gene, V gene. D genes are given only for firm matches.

cdr3_aa: CASGGGTLGWTQYF
d_call: -
v_call: TRBV2

cdr3_aa: CASSQGGRGTDTQYF
d_call: -
v_call: TRBV13

cdr3_aa: CASSHPGGGSQETQYF
d_call: TRBD2
v_call: TRBV13

cdr3_aa: CASSQAGGQDTQYF
d_call: TRBD2
v_call: TRBV4-1

cdr3_aa: CASSRDRGEETQYF
d_call: TRBD1
v_call: TRBV9

cdr3_aa: CASSLGQGRYNSPLHF
d_call: TRBD1
v_call: TRBV28

cdr3_aa: CSSSLGVPGDNEQFF
d_call: -
v_call: TRBV7-9

cdr3_aa: CAAGQGQTNTGELFF
d_call: TRBD1
v_call: TRBV10-3

cdr3_aa: CASSAEGQGASPLHF
d_call: TRBD1
v_call: TRBV2

cdr3_aa: CAWSRTGLDEQFF
d_call: -
v_call: TRBV30

cdr3_aa: CASSQRSSNQPQHF
d_call: -
v_call: TRBV4-1

cdr3_aa: CASPAGQGITDTQYF
d_call: TRBD1
v_call: TRBV2

cdr3_aa: CASSQGRGNTIYF
d_call: -
v_call: TRBV6-6

cdr3_aa: CASNGQLSSYEQYF
d_call: -
v_call: TRBV6-1

cdr3_aa: CAWSGGWGREQYF
d_call: TRBD2
v_call: TRBV30

cdr3_aa: CASSLDRGLYDEKLFF
d_call: -
v_call: TRBV7-9

cdr3_aa: CASSRGQGVLNTEAFF
d_call: TRBD1
v_call: TRBV19

cdr3_aa: CASSLLGRASPLHF
d_call: -
v_call: TRBV7-3

cdr3_aa: CASRPRGGETQYF
d_call: -
v_call: TRBV2

cdr3_aa: CASSSSGGSTDTQYF
d_call: TRBD2
v_call: TRBV11-2

cdr3_aa: CSVRSGGPQETQYF
d_call: TRBD2
v_call: TRBV29-1

cdr3_aa: CASSATLQGNYGYTF
d_call: TRBD1
v_call: TRBV9

cdr3_aa: CASRLQGNGYTF
d_call: TRBD1
v_call: TRBV2

cdr3_aa: CASSLGGGPGDTQYF
d_call: -
v_call: TRBV7-3

cdr3_aa: CASSDRVAGGRYEQYF
d_call: TRBD2
v_call: TRBV6-1

cdr3_aa: CASSSGTLNTEAFF
d_call: -
v_call: TRBV4-3

cdr3_aa: CASSDGDEQYF
d_call: -
v_call: TRBV10-1

cdr3_aa: CAISESGYTDTQYF
d_call: -
v_call: TRBV6-5

cdr3_aa: CASSNTRDRITYEQYF
d_call: TRBD1
v_call: TRBV7-6

cdr3_aa: CASSSPTTSTDTQYF
d_call: -
v_call: TRBV7-2

cdr3_aa: CASNTEGAADTQYF
d_call: -
v_call: TRBV5-1

cdr3_aa: CASSRNSGGVTDTQYF
d_call: TRBD2
v_call: TRBV5-1

cdr3_aa: CASSPAASGGIYEQFF
d_call: TRBD2
v_call: TRBV7-2

cdr3_aa: CASSESPGSRTNVLTF
d_call: -
v_call: TRBV19

cdr3_aa: CASSQALPYEQYF
d_call: -
v_call: TRBV4-1

cdr3_aa: CASKVGPDPDEKLFF
d_call: -
v_call: TRBV25-1

cdr3_aa: CASSLAGGSEGQYF
d_call: TRBD2
v_call: TRBV5-1

cdr3_aa: CASSEGLGVGVNEQFF
d_call: -
v_call: TRBV6-4

cdr3_aa: CASSQPGTALNTEAFF
d_call: TRBD1
v_call: TRBV7-2

cdr3_aa: CASGRDIRDRPSTDTQYF
d_call: -
v_call: TRBV5-1

cdr3_aa: CASKGTGGQETQYF
d_call: TRBD1
v_call: TRBV5-1

cdr3_aa: CASPPPDRNTEAFF
d_call: -
v_call: TRBV6-5

cdr3_aa: CASKGDAFTEQYF
d_call: -
v_call: TRBV23-1

cdr3_aa: CSVVRGVEQFF
d_call: -
v_call: TRBV29-1

cdr3_aa: CASSLLGGSTDTQYF
d_call: -
v_call: TRBV4-1

cdr3_aa: CAWRLAGGRDEQYF
d_call: TRBD2
v_call: TRBV30

cdr3_aa: CASSLAGIQPQHF
d_call: -
v_call: TRBV28

cdr3_aa: CASSLGLAGGFEQFF
d_call: TRBD2
v_call: TRBV11-3

cdr3_aa: CASSLALAGVDEQFF
d_call: TRBD2
v_call: TRBV5-1

cdr3_aa: CASSQRDRAAKPQHF
d_call: TRBD1
v_call: TRBV4-3

cdr3_aa: CASRLVYRAKEPSYEQYF
d_call: -
v_call: TRBV12-2

cdr3_aa: CASTSRTGHYNEQFF
d_call: TRBD1
v_call: TRBV5-4

cdr3_aa: CASTPSGGAPPEQYF
d_call: TRBD2
v_call: TRBV28

cdr3_aa: CAIRAGGKNEQFF
d_call: TRBD2
v_call: TRBV28

cdr3_aa: CASSAGNYNSPLHF
d_call: -
v_call: TRBV9

cdr3_aa: CASGLTGQDRSEKLFF
d_call: TRBD1
v_call: TRBV12-5

cdr3_aa: CASSFDPGQGNTQYF
d_call: TRBD1
v_call: TRBV7-9

cdr3_aa: CASTSPTSGGNNEQFF
d_call: TRBD2
v_call: TRBV7-3

cdr3_aa: CASSQASRAGGSYEQYF
d_call: TRBD2
v_call: TRBV4-2

cdr3_aa: CASSATGYNEQFF
d_call: -
v_call: TRBV6-5